A single sample gave rise to the 18 T cell receptor beta chains below, sequenced in a study of CD8 T cells in ankylosing spondylitis. No cognate antigen is known for these TCRs. Overall study findings and caveats: Ankylosing spondylitis blood appeared to carry a characteristic TCR beta motif of several highly homologous variants.

From the 5' RACE reads, TCRdb called clonotypes with MiXCR, one entry per CDR3 protein. The sample carries 450,000 to 550,000 distinct CDR3 sequences, 5.3% recorded once. The sample was blood, either unsorted or a sorted T cell fraction (not recorded which). Receptors were obtained from a male donor with ankylosing spondylitis.

This clonotype was seen many times. A read error may produce the germline difference seen at one junction end. This rearrangement joins TRBV5-1 to TRBJ2-7; D gene ambiguous. The germline CDR1 and CDR2 sequences are SGHRS and YFSETQ. The CDR3 spans 14 residues. In DNA form, the CDR3 reads TGTGCCAGCAGCTTAGCTGGACGGAGCTACGAGCAGTACTTC. It specifies CASSLAGRSYEQYF.

The table lists this clonotype with many counts. This sequence joins TRBV18 and TRBJ2-7; D might be TRBD1 (5 bases). Germline values: CDR1 KGHSH, CDR2 LQKENI. Trimming stripped 0 bases from V and 2 bases from J, with 11 bases between. There are 15 residues in the CDR3. The CDR3 bases are TGTGCCAGCTCACCACCGGCCCAGGGAACCTACGAGCAGTACTTC. Its protein product is CASSPPAQGTYEQYF. Based on the CDR3 plus reference TRBV18 and TRBJ2-7, the full variable domain is NAGVMQNPRHLVRRRGQEARLRCSPMKGHSHVYWYRQLPEEGLKFMVYLQKENIIDESGMPKERFSAEFPKEGPSILRIQQVVRGDSAAYFCASSPPAQGTYEQYFGPGTRLTVT.

The chain employs TRBV9 and TRBJ2-2, with 7 positions matching TRBD2. Germline trimming cut 1 base from V and 1 base from J; bases unmatched to any gene: 4. CDR1 is SGDLS and CDR2 is YYNGEE in the germline V gene. The CDR3 covers 16 residues. CDR3 bases: TGTGCCAGCAGCGTATCAGGCGGGAGGAACACCGGGGAGCTGTTTTTT. Its protein is CASSVSGGRNTGELFF.

This clonotype has a count of ten or more. The CDR3 DNA reads TGTGCCAGCAGCTTTCACAGGGGGGTCGAGCAGTACTTC. Translating gives CASSFHRGVEQYF. V and J are TRBV7-2 and TRBJ2-7; TRBD1 aligns across 8 bases. Per the germline V gene, CDR1 is SGHTA and CDR2 is FQGNSA. The trim removed 3 bases at V and 6 bases at J, leaving 4 bases unmatched. The CDR3 loop spans 13 amino acids.

This clonotype showed up many times. CDR3 DNA: TGCGCCAGCAGCCAAGAACAAGCGGACGGGGAGCTGTTTTTT. Protein product: CASSQEQADGELFF. The chain combines TRBV4-3 with TRBJ2-2, with D possibly matching TRBD2 (5 bases). The CDR3 covers 14 residues. Germline loops: CDR1 LGHNA, CDR2 YSLEER. V lost 0 bases and J lost 7, with 9 bases in between.

The sample holds many counts of this clonotype. The chain has TRBV20-1 and TRBJ1-1; 7 bases match TRBD1. Trimming took 5 bases from V and 5 from J; bases not matched to a gene: 11. The CDR3 totals 14 residues. CDR1 and CDR2 from the germline V gene are DFQATT and SNEGSKA (reference sequence). CDR3: CSAAPGRGRTEAFF. The CDR3 DNA follows: TGCAGTGCTGCCCCTGGAAGGGGGCGTACTGAAGCTTTCTTT.

This clonotype was counted between two and nine times. V is TRBV20-1 and J is TRBJ1-2, with 9 nucleotides matching TRBD1. V gave up 4 bases and J gave up 6 bases; unmatched junction bases: 12. CDR1 is DFQATT and CDR2 is SNEGSKA in the germline V gene (reference sequence). The CDR3 consists of 15 residues. The CDR3 DNA follows: TGCAGTGCTAACGGGGGGTTTACAGGGGGCAATGGCTACACCTTC. It translates to CSANGGFTGGNGYTF.

The sample holds many counts of this clonotype. The chain carries TRBV5-1 and TRBJ2-1; weak D call: TRBD2 (6 bases). The CDR3 has 14 amino acids. Germline V gene sequence: CDR1 SGHRS, CDR2 YFSETQ. The V and J ends lost 4 bases and 6 bases respectively, with 14 bases between them. In DNA, the CDR3 is TGCGCCAGCAGCGCGGGACTTGGGGGCAATGAGCAGTTCTTC. This translates into CASSAGLGGNEQFF.

This clonotype was seen at least ten times. The chain employs TRBV4-1 and TRBJ1-6; D is unresolved. Germline values: CDR1 MGHRA, CDR2 YSYEKL. Trimming pared 2 bases from V and 12 bases from J, leaving 5 bases between. The CDR3 length is 11 residues. CDR3 in amino acids: CASSQNGPLHF. CDR3 bases: TGCGCCAGCAGCCAAAATGGACCCCTCCACTTT.

This clonotype was recorded at least ten times. The rearrangement links TRBV12-3 or TRBV12-4 to TRBJ2-2; D is perhaps TRBD1 (6 bases). V gave up 2 bases and J gave up 5 bases, with 12 bases separating them. This CDR3 is built from 15 residues. The CDR3 DNA follows: TGTGCCAGCAGTTTACTACAGGGTCGTACCGGGGAGCTGTTTTTT. It specifies CASSLLQGRTGELFF.

This clonotype has ten or more counts. The chain is built from TRBV20-1 and TRBJ1-5; D is unclear. The V and J ends lost 2 bases and 3 bases respectively, with 5 bases between them. Germline CDR1 is DFQATT and CDR2 is SNEGSKA (reference sequence). The CDR3 length is 12 residues. The CDR3 DNA follows: TGCAGTGCTAGACAGGTCAATCAGCCCCAGCATTTT. It specifies CSARQVNQPQHF.

This clonotype was detected ten times or more. The chain employs TRBV20-1 and TRBJ2-3; D is unresolved. V was clipped by 1 base and J by 3 bases, with 8 bases between them. Per germline, CDR1 DFQATT and CDR2 SNEGSKA (reference sequence). This CDR3 has 13 amino acids. The CDR3, as DNA: TGCAGTGCTAGAGTACGCGGAACAGATACGCAGTATTTT. Amino acids: CSARVRGTDTQYF.

As for this clonotype: A much larger clone lies a single base off, so this may be a read error. It is likely a read error, because the conserved phenylalanine at the end of the CDR3 is missing. J is TRBJ2-3 and V is TRBV20-1; tentative D call: TRBD2 (5 bases). The CDR3 totals 14 residues. The V and J ends lost 2 bases and 3 bases respectively, with 12 bases between them. Germline CDR1 is DFQATT and CDR2 is SNEGSKA (reference sequence). The chain's CDR3 is CSARQDSETDTQYL. Here the CDR3 DNA reads TGCAGTGCTAGACAGGACTCCGAAACAGATACGCAGTATCTT.

Many counts were recorded for this clonotype. The chain recombines TRBV27 with TRBJ2-7, with D tentatively TRBD1 or TRBD2 (5 bases each). Trimming shortened V by 1 base and J by 5 bases, and 12 bases separated the two germline ends. CDR3 length: 14 amino acids. Looked up from germline, CDR1 is MNHEY and CDR2 is SMNVEV (reference sequence). This CDR3 is CASSLWSGSHEQYF. CDR3 sequence (DNA): TGTGCCAGCAGTTTATGGTCAGGGAGCCACGAGCAGTACTTC.

This clonotype occurred many times. The chain carries TRBV28 and TRBJ2-1; TRBD1 matches at 7 bases. The V segment lost 6 bases and the J segment 3 bases; nucleotides outside the gene matches: 11. Germline V gene lookup returns CDR1 MDHEN and CDR2 SYDVKM. The CDR3 sequence is 16 residues long. The CDR3 DNA follows: TGTGCCAGCAGGGAAGGTAGGACAGGACACTACAATGAGCAGTTCTTC. Its protein product is CASREGRTGHYNEQFF.

This clonotype showed up many times. The V call is TRBV20-1, the J call TRBJ1-2; D gene unclear. Looked up from germline, CDR1 is DFQATT and CDR2 is SNEGSKA (reference sequence). Deletions cut 6 bases from V and 7 bases from J, with 24 bases between. The CDR3 runs 15 residues. DNA for the CDR3: TGCAGTGCACCTTCCCTCGGGCGCGGGGAAACTGGCTACACCTTC. Translated: CSAPSLGRGETGYTF.

There are many counts of this clonotype. The chain couples TRBV20-1 to TRBJ2-5; 9 bases map to TRBD1. The V gene end was trimmed by 4 bases and the J gene end by 5 bases; junction bases not matched to a gene: 5. Germline CDR1 and CDR2: DFQATT and SNEGSKA (reference sequence). The CDR3 extends over 13 amino acids. The CDR3 protein is CSAMTGGQETQYF. The CDR3 DNA reads as TGCAGTGCTATGACAGGGGGTCAGGAGACCCAGTACTTC.

The chain combines TRBV7-6 with TRBJ2-5; D unresolved. Trimming left V 5 bases short and J 5 bases short, with 9 bases between. CDR3 length: 12 amino acids. Germline assignment: CDR1 SGHVS and CDR2 FNYEAQ. The CDR3 DNA sequence: TGTGCCAGCAGCCGCCTCCTGGAGACCCAGTACTTC. Translation: CASSRLLETQYF.